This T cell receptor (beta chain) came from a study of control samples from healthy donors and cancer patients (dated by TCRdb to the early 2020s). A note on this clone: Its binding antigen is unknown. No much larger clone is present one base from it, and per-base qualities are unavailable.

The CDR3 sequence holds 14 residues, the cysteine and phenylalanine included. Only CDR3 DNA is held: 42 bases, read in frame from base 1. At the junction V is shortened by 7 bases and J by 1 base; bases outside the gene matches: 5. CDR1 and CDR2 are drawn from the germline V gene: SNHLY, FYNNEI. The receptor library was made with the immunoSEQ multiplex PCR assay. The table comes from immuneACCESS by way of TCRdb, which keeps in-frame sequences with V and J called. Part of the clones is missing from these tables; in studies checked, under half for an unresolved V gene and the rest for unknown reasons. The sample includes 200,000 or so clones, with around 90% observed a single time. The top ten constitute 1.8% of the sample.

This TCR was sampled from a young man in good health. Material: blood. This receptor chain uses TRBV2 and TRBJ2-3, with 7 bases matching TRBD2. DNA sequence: TGTGCCAGCATCAGCGGGGTTGGCACAGATACGCAGTATTTT. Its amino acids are CASISGVGTDTQYF.